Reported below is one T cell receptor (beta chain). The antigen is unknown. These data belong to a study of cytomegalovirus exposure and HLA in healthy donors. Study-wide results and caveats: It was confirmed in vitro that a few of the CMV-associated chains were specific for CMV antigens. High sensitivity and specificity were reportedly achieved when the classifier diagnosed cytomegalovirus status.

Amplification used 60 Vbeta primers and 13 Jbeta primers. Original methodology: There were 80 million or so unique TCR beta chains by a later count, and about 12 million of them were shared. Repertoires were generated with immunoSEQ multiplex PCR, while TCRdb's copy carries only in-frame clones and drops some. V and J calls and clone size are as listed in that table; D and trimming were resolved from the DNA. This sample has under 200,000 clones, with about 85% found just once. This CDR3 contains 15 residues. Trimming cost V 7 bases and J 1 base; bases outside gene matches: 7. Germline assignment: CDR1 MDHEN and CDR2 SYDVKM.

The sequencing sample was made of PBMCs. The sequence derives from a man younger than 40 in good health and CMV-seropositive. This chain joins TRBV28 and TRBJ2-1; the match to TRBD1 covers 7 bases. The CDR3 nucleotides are TGTGCCAGCACCCCACAGGGGATATCCTACAATGAGCAGTTCTTC. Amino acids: CASTPQGISYNEQFF.